A selection of T cell receptor beta chains follows, all from one sample in a study of blood T cell repertoires in COVID-19. Here immunoSEQ multiplex PCR was the method, and the copy in TCRdb shows in-frame clones only, minus some. The sample carries around 250,000 clones, roughly 87% recorded once. Sequenced input: peripheral blood. The receptors here all came from a human donor in a cohort sampled during active COVID-19. Both conserved end residues are part of each CDR3. The D gene is left open where the match is weak. Clone size is stated in some rows and not others, as once, few, many or a class when expanded.

CDR3 DNA | CDR3 protein | clone size | J gene | V gene | D gene
TGTGCCAGCAGTTACTCCCCACTGAGGGAGCAGTACTTC | CASSYSPLREQYF | NA | TRBJ2-7 | TRBV6-5 | NA
TGTGCCAGCAGCAGCCCCCTGTCTAGCAATGAGCAGTTCTTC | CASSSPLSSNEQFF | NA | TRBJ2-1 | TRBV3-1/TRBV3-2 | NA
TGTGCCAGCAGCTCAGCAGGGATTTTTAGCTACGAGCAGTACTTC | CASSSAGIFSYEQYF | NA | TRBJ2-7 | TRBV9 | NA
TGTGCCAGCAGTCGGGATTATCTGAACGAGCAGTACTTC | CASSRDYLNEQYF | NA | TRBJ2-7 | TRBV6-2/TRBV6-3 | NA
TGTGCCAGTAAGACTAGCGGAGCTACCTACGAGCAGTACTTC | CASKTSGATYEQYF | NA | TRBJ2-7 | TRBV18 | TRBD2
TGCGCCAGCAGCTTCTCTGAGACTAATGAAAAACTGTTTTTT | CASSFSETNEKLFF | few | TRBJ1-4 | TRBV5-1 | NA
TGTGCCACCAGCAGAGATCTAGCTAATTCACCCCTCCACTTT | CATSRDLANSPLHF | NA | TRBJ1-6 | TRBV15 | NA
TGTGCCAGCAGCGCCTACTATACGCAGTATTTT | CASSAYYTQYF | NA | TRBJ2-3 | TRBV6-5 | NA
TGTGCCAGCACCCCAGGCAACACTGAAGCTTTCTTT | CASTPGNTEAFF | NA | TRBJ1-1 | TRBV9 | NA
TGTGCCAGCAGTTGGTACAGATCCTCCTACGAGCAGTACTTC | CASSWYRSSYEQYF | NA | TRBJ2-7 | TRBV6-2/TRBV6-3 | NA
TGCGCCAGCAGCGTGAATGGTGGGGGCCCCTACGAGCAGTACTTC | CASSVNGGGPYEQYF | NA | TRBJ2-7 | TRBV5-1 | NA
TGCAGCGTTGATGGTGGGAGGGGACTATTATCCTACAATGAGCAGTTCTTC | CSVDGGRGLLSYNEQFF | NA | TRBJ2-1 | TRBV29-1 | TRBD2
TGTGCCAGCAGCCCCATGAGACTCGATCTCTCCTACGAGCAGTACTTC | CASSPMRLDLSYEQYF | NA | TRBJ2-7 | TRBV6-2/TRBV6-3 | NA
TGTGCCAGCCGGCGGGCTAGCGGAGGACAAGAGACCCAGTACTTC | CASRRASGGQETQYF | NA | TRBJ2-5 | TRBV11-2 | TRBD2
TGTGCCAGCAGCTTAGGGGGGACTAGCGGGGGTCGCGAGCAGTACTTC | CASSLGGTSGGREQYF | NA | TRBJ2-7 | TRBV7-8 | TRBD2
TGTGCCACCAGTGCTCCTAGCGGGAGTTGGGGGGAGACCCAGTACTTC | CATSAPSGSWGETQYF | NA | TRBJ2-5 | TRBV24-1 | TRBD2
TGTGCCAGCTTACTTCAGGGGTCGAACTATAATTCACCCCTCCACTTT | CASLLQGSNYNSPLHF | NA | TRBJ1-6 | TRBV5-6 | NA
TGTGCCAGCAGCCTGGGACAGCTGAACACTGAAGCTTTCTTT | CASSLGQLNTEAFF | NA | TRBJ1-1 | TRBV7-2 | TRBD1
TGTGCCAGCAGCTTGGGGGGACAGGCCCTCTTCAGCTCTGGAAACACCATATATTTT | CASSLGGQALFSSGNTIYF | NA | TRBJ1-3 | TRBV5-4 | TRBD1
TGTGCCAGCAGTACATACTACGAGCAGTACTTC | CASSTYYEQYF | NA | TRBJ2-7 | TRBV27 | NA
TGTGCCAGCAGCCGTGGGACAGGGGGTGAAGAGACCCAGTACTTC | CASSRGTGGEETQYF | NA | TRBJ2-5 | TRBV5-4 | TRBD1
TGTGCCAGCAGTTTCCCCGCGGGAGGTACCTACGAGCAGTACTTC | CASSFPAGGTYEQYF | NA | TRBJ2-7 | TRBV28 | TRBD2
TGTGCCAGCAGTCCGGTGAGGGACACCGGGGAGCTGTTTTTT | CASSPVRDTGELFF | NA | TRBJ2-2 | TRBV6-5 | NA
TGTGCCAGCAGTGACTCTCCTCGGCGGGAGGGTGTGGGTGAAGCTTTCTTT | CASSDSPRREGVGEAFF | NA | TRBJ1-1 | TRBV6-4 | NA
TGTGCCCAGCAAATTAGACTGGGGAGCTCCTATAATTCACCCCTCCACTTT | CAQQIRLGSSYNSPLHF | NA | TRBJ1-6 | TRBV30 | NA
TGTGCCAGCAGCGTAAGCGGGGGGGTCCAAGAGACCCAGTACTTC | CASSVSGGVQETQYF | NA | TRBJ2-5 | TRBV9 | TRBD2
TGTGCCAGCAGCTTAGCACAGACAAACTACGAGCAGTACTTC | CASSLAQTNYEQYF | few | TRBJ2-7 | TRBV7-9 | NA
TGTGCCAGCATCCCGCAGGGGGTGTGGGGCTACACCTTC | CASIPQGVWGYTF | NA | TRBJ1-2 | TRBV7-2 | TRBD1
TGTGCCAGCAGCTTACAGGGGGCGGGAAACACCATATATTTT | CASSLQGAGNTIYF | once | TRBJ1-3 | TRBV7-6 | TRBD1
TGTGCCAGCAGTCCTTACTCCTACGAGCAGTACTTC | CASSPYSYEQYF | once | TRBJ2-7 | TRBV28 | NA
TGCGCCAGCAGCCAAGTCCCCATAGCGGGGGGATCCTACGAGCAGTACTTC | CASSQVPIAGGSYEQYF | NA | TRBJ2-7 | TRBV4-3 | TRBD2
TGTGCTAGTGGTTTGGTATTTCTCGGGACAGGGACGAGCTCCTACAATGAGCAGTTCTTC | CASGLVFLGTGTSSYNEQFF | NA | TRBJ2-1 | TRBV12-5 | TRBD1
TGTGCCAGCAGTGAACCTAATCAGCCCCAGCATTTT | CASSEPNQPQHF | few | TRBJ1-5 | TRBV2 | NA
TGTGCCAGCAGCTTGGGGCACAGGGGCACTGAAGCTTTCTTT | CASSLGHRGTEAFF | NA | TRBJ1-1 | TRBV5-6 | TRBD1
TGTGCCAGCTCACCATTGGCAGGGTTCACCGGGGAGCTGTTTTTT | CASSPLAGFTGELFF | NA | TRBJ2-2 | TRBV18 | NA
TGTGCCAGTAGTAGCTGGGACAGGGCGAAAGAGACCCAGTACTTC | CASSSWDRAKETQYF | NA | TRBJ2-5 | TRBV19 | TRBD1
TGCAGTGCTAGTATTTCGGCGGGACCCTACAATGAGCAGTTCTTC | CSASISAGPYNEQFF | NA | TRBJ2-1 | TRBV20-1 | NA
TGTGCCGGGAGGGCGGGGGGCTACCATGGCTACACCTTC | CAGRAGGYHGYTF | NA | TRBJ1-2 | TRBV30 | NA
TGCAGTGCTAGTCTTTCCCCCAATGAGCAGTTCTTC | CSASLSPNEQFF | once | TRBJ2-1 | TRBV20-1 | NA
TGTGCCAGCAGCCCCCGAGCAATACAGGGGGCAAATTCACCCCTCCACTTT | CASSPRAIQGANSPLHF | NA | TRBJ1-6 | TRBV21-1 | NA
TGTGCCAGCAGTGAGCGGGGGGGTCCCTACGAGCAGTACTTC | CASSERGGPYEQYF | few | TRBJ2-7 | TRBV6-1 | TRBD2